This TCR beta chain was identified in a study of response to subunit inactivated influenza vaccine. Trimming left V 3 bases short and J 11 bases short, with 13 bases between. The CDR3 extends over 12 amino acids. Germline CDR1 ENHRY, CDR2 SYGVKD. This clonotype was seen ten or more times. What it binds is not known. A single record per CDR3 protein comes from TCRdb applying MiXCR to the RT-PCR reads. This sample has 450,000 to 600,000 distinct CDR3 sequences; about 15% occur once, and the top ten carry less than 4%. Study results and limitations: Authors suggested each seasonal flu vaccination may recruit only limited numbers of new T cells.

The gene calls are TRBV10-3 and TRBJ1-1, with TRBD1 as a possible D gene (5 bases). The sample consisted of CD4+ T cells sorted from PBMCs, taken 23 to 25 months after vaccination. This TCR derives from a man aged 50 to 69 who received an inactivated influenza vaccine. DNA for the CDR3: TGTGCCATCAGTGAATTGGGGACTGGGGCTTTCTTT. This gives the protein CAISELGTGAFF.